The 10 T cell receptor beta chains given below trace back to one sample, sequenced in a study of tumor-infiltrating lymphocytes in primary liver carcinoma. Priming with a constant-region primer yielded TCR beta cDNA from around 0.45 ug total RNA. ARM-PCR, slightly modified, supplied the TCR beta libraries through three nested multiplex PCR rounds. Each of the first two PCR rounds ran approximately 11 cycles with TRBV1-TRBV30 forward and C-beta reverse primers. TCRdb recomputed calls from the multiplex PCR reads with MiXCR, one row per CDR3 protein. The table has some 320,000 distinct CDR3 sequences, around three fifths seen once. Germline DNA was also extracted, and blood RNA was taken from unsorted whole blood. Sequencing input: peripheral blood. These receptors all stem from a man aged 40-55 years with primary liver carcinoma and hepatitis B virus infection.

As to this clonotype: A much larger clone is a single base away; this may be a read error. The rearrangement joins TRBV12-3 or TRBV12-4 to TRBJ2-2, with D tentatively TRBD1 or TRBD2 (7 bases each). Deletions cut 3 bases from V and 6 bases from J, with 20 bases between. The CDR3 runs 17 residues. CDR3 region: CASSFVSTAGGAGELFF. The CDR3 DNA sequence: TGTGCCAGCAGTTTCGTCTCCACTGCAGGGGGGGCCGGGGAGCTGTTTTTT.

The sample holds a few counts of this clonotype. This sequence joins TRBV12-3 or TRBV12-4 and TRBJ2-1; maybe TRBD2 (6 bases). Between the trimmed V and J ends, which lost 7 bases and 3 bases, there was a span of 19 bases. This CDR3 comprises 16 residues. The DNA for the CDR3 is TGTGCCAGCACTCCATCCTCGGGACTTGGCTACAATGAGCAGTTCTTC. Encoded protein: CASTPSSGLGYNEQFF.

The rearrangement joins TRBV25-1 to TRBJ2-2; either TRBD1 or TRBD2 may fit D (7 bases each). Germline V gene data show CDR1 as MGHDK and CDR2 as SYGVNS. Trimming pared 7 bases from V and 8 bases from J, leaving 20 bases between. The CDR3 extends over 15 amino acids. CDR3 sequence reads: CASIQGGESTGELFF. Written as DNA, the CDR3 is TGTGCCAGCATCCAGGGGGGGGAATCCACTGGGGAGCTGTTTTTT.

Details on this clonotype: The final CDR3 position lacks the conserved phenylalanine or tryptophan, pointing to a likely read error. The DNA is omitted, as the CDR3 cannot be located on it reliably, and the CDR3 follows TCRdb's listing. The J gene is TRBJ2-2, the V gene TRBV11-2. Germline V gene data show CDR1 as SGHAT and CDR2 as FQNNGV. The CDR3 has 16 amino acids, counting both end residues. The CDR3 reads CASSLESRLNAGELFL.

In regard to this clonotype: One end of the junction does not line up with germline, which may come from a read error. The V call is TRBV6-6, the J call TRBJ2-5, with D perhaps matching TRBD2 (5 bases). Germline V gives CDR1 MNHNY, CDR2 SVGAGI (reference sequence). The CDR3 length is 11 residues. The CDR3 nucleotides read TGTCCCAGCGGTTGGAGGGAGACCCAGTACTTC. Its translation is CPSGWRETQYF.

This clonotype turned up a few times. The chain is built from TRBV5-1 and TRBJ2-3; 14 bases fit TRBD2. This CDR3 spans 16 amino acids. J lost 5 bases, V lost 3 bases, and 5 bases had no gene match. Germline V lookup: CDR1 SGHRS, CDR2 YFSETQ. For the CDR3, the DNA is TGCGCCAGCAGCTCTGGGACTAGCGGGAGTATAGATACGCAGTATTTT. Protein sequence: CASSSGTSGSIDTQYF.

CDR3 amino acids: CASSHAGMQVPYEQYF. The CDR3 region has the DNA TGTGCCAGCAGCCACGCCGGGATGCAGGTCCCCTACGAGCAGTACTTC. The gene calls are TRBV4-2 and TRBJ2-7; D is possibly TRBD2 (5 bases). The CDR3 length is 16 residues. From germline, CDR1 is LGHNA and CDR2 YNFKEQ. The V and J ends lost 3 bases and 2 bases respectively, with 17 bases between them.

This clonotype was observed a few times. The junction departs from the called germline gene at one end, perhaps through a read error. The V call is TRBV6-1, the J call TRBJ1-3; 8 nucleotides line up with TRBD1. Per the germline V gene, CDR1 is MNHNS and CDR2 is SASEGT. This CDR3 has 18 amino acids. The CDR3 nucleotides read TGTGCCAGCAGTCCTATCGTTTCGACAGGGGCCTCTGGATACACCATATATTTT. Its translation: CASSPIVSTGASGYTIYF.

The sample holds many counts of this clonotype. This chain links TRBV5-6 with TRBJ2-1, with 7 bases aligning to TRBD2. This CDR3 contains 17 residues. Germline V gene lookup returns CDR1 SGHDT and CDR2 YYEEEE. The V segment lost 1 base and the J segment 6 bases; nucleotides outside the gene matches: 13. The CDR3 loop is CASSLRVSSGPTNEQFF. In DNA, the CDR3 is TGTGCCAGCAGCTTGCGGGTCTCTAGCGGTCCTACCAATGAGCAGTTCTTC.

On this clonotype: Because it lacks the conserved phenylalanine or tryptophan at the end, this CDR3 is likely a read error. The CDR3 DNA reads as TGTGCCAGCAGCTTGGACAGAGATAATACACCCCTCCACCTT. It specifies CASSLDRDNTPLHL. The chain links TRBV11-1 to TRBJ1-6; tentatively, D is TRBD1 (6 bases). Germline-derived CDR1 and CDR2 are SGHAT and FQDESV (reference sequence). This CDR3 is 14 amino acids long.